The 24 T cell receptor beta chains in this list originate from one sample, sequenced in a study of regulatory T cells in long-lasting Graves disease. Time point noted: newly diagnosed GD, antithyroid drugs for less than 3 months. The TCR library was made from RNA that had been extracted from PBMCs in TRIzol. For TCR beta, libraries came from iRepertoire HTBI primers and Arm-PCR of CDR3 regions. TCRdb fed the multiplex PCR reads into MiXCR, producing one record per CDR3 protein. The sample includes about 210,000 distinct CDR3 sequences, roughly 18% of them seen just once. The data were also submitted as part of a second study, on T cells in Graves' hyperthyroidism and ophthalmopathy.

Sequences were derived from peripheral blood mononuclear cells (PBMCs), sampled at new diagnosis, from a patient treated with antithyroid drugs. These receptor sequences come from a young woman with Graves disease.

This clonotype showed up many times. V is TRBV24-1 and J is TRBJ1-4, with D possibly matching TRBD1 (6 bases). CDR1 and CDR2 from the germline V gene are KGHDR and SFDVKD. The CDR3 is 17 residues long. Trimming pared 1 base from V and 5 bases from J, leaving 16 bases between. DNA of the CDR3: TGTGCCACCAGTGATTTTTTTTTCAGGGGCCGGAATGAAAAACTGTTTTTT. Amino acid sequence: CATSDFFFRGRNEKLFF.

This clonotype was counted many times. The V call is TRBV29-1, the J call TRBJ2-2, with D perhaps given as TRBD1 or TRBD2 (5 bases each). Between the trimmed V and J ends, which lost 2 bases and 4 bases, there was a span of 11 bases. The CDR3 runs to 14 residues. CDR1 is SQVTM, CDR2 ANQGSEA, per germline. The DNA of the CDR3 is TGCAGCGTTGAAAGGGACGTATTCACCGGGGAGCTGTTTTTT. Translating gives CSVERDVFTGELFF.

Points on this clonotype: This likely reflects a read error, since a far larger clone is one base away. V is TRBV2 and J is TRBJ2-7; possibly TRBD1 or TRBD2 for D (6 bases each). The length of the CDR3 is 15 residues. Germline lookup yields CDR1 SNHLY and CDR2 FYNNEI. CDR3: CASSVAGGGRYGQYF. In nucleotides, the CDR3 is TGTGCCAGCAGCGTAGCCGGAGGGGGACGCTACGGGCAGTACTTC.

This clonotype has a handful of counts. This chain connects TRBV20-1 to TRBJ2-7; unclear D gene. The V gene's germline CDR1 is DFQATT and CDR2 SNEGSKA (reference sequence). The CDR3 is made up of 12 amino acids. V lost 3 bases and J 4 bases, leaving 10 bases between the germline ends. As DNA, the CDR3 is TGCAGTGCTAGGCTTCGATCATACGAGCAGTACTTC. Translated: CSARLRSYEQYF.

The genes are TRBV18 and TRBJ2-7; D call uncertain. The CDR3 consists of 14 residues. The germline V gene encodes CDR1 KGHSH and CDR2 LQKENI. Trimming left V 3 bases short and J 6 bases short, with 15 bases between. The CDR3: CASSPSVSPVEQYF. The DNA of the CDR3 is TGTGCCAGCTCACCGAGCGTATCCCCCGTCGAGCAGTACTTC. The variable domain in full, completed from reference TRBV18 and TRBJ2-7, reads NAGVMQNPRHLVRRRGQEARLRCSPMKGHSHVYWYRQLPEEGLKFMVYLQKENIIDESGMPKERFSAEFPKEGPSILRIQQVVRGDSAAYFCASSPSVSPVEQYFGPGTRLTVT.

This clonotype was picked up a small number of times. The CDR3 sequence is CASSQTGTPDEKLFF. Written as DNA, the CDR3 is TGCGCCAGCAGCCAAACCGGGACTCCAGATGAAAAACTGTTTTTT. The J gene is TRBJ1-4, the V gene TRBV4-1; D may be TRBD1 (5 bases). The CDR3 is 15 residues long. Trimming cost V 2 bases and J 6 bases, with 13 bases left between them. Germline lookup yields CDR1 MGHRA and CDR2 YSYEKL.

This clonotype came up many times. This chain links TRBV5-1 with TRBJ2-1; no clear D. The CDR3 loop spans 16 amino acids. Germline lookup yields CDR1 SGHRS and CDR2 YFSETQ. V was clipped by 0 bases and J by 0 bases, with 10 bases between them. The CDR3 loop is CASSLVVVSSYNEQFF. The CDR3 bases are TGCGCCAGCAGCTTGGTGGTAGTTAGCTCCTACAATGAGCAGTTCTTC.

This clonotype was observed many times. The V call is TRBV29-1, the J call TRBJ2-1; TRBD1 agrees at 9 bases. Germline CDR1 SQVTM, CDR2 ANQGSEA. CDR3 length equals 16 residues. With V trimmed by 4 bases and J by 2 bases, 9 bases remained unmatched. The CDR3 here is CSVGGPGTGTYNEQFF. The DNA of the CDR3 is TGCAGCGTTGGGGGTCCCGGGACAGGGACCTACAATGAGCAGTTCTTC.

This clonotype was detected ten times or more. The chain has TRBV28 and TRBJ1-5; D is possibly TRBD1 (6 bases). CDR1 is MDHEN and CDR2 is SYDVKM in the germline V gene. The CDR3 length is 14 residues. The V end lost 5 bases, the J end lost 4 bases, and 12 bases lay between the germline ends. CDR3 sequence reads: CASSIGQTNQPQHF. The DNA for the CDR3 is TGTGCCAGCAGTATCGGACAGACGAATCAGCCCCAGCATTTT.

This clonotype was seen repeatedly, ten times or more. The CDR3 loop reads CASSRGGGAGPEAFF. CDR3 nucleotides: TGCGCCAGCAGCCGAGGAGGGGGCGCGGGCCCTGAAGCTTTCTTT. V usage is TRBV5-1 and J usage is TRBJ1-1; 7 nucleotides align to TRBD1. With 4 bases clipped from V and 6 bases from J, the junction kept 12 bases outside the gene matches. This CDR3 has 15 residues. Germline CDR1 is SGHRS and CDR2 is YFSETQ.

The chain has TRBV9 and TRBJ2-2, with D perhaps given as TRBD1 or TRBD2 (7 bases each). The CDR3 consists of 16 residues. Per germline, CDR1 SGDLS and CDR2 YYNGEE. Between the trimmed V and J ends, which lost 1 base and 3 bases, there was a span of 13 bases. The CDR3 loop reads CASSVKQGRDTGELFF. The CDR3 region has the DNA TGTGCCAGCAGCGTAAAACAGGGGAGGGACACCGGGGAGCTGTTTTTT.

At least ten counts were recorded for this clonotype. The genes are TRBV2 and TRBJ1-3; 8 bases are shared with TRBD1. The CDR3 covers 19 residues. Germline V gene lookup returns CDR1 SNHLY and CDR2 FYNNEI. The trim removed 6 bases at V and 4 bases at J, leaving 20 bases unmatched. The CDR3 reads CASSRTPGGTGRRGNTIYF. CDR3 sequence (DNA): TGTGCCAGCAGCCGGACGCCGGGCGGGACAGGACGTAGAGGAAACACCATATATTTT.

This chain links TRBV3-1 with TRBJ1-2, with D possibly matching TRBD1 (6 bases). The germline V gene encodes CDR1 LGHDT and CDR2 YNNKEL (reference sequence). CDR3 length: 15 residues. The germline V and J ends were trimmed by 1 base and 4 bases, with 13 bases remaining between them. In nucleotides, the CDR3 is TGTGCCAGCAGCCAAGGCCGAGGAGGGGGCTATGGCTACACCTTC. Protein sequence: CASSQGRGGGYGYTF.

This clonotype was seen repeatedly, ten times or more. The chain combines TRBV28 with TRBJ2-5, with D possibly matching TRBD2 (6 bases). V lost 2 bases and J lost 5, with 18 bases in between. This CDR3 has 16 residues. Germline CDR1 reads MDHEN; CDR2 reads SYDVKM. This CDR3 reads CASSLRTYSRGETQYF. The DNA for the CDR3 is TGTGCCAGCAGTTTAAGGACGTATTCCCGGGGGGAGACCCAGTACTTC.

This clonotype was counted ten times or more. The CDR3 coding sequence is TGCAGTGCTAGGAGACCTAGCGGGAGTCGATACGAGCAGTACTTC. Translation gives CSARRPSGSRYEQYF. The genes are TRBV20-1 and TRBJ2-7; TRBD2 agrees at 10 bases. Germline lookup yields CDR1 DFQATT and CDR2 SNEGSKA (reference sequence). Unmatched junction bases numbered 9, after V lost 3 bases and J lost 4 bases. CDR3 length: 15 residues.

This clonotype was observed many times. CDR3 loop: CASRSRTGKTENIQYF. The CDR3 nucleotides read TGTGCCAGCAGGAGCCGGACAGGGAAAACTGAAAACATTCAGTACTTC. The chain links TRBV12-3 or TRBV12-4 to TRBJ2-4; 8 nucleotides align to TRBD1. CDR3 length equals 16 residues. J was trimmed by 5 bases and V by 6 bases; bases with no gene match: 12.

Many counts were recorded for this clonotype. The chain carries TRBV3-1 and TRBJ1-6; unclear D gene. This CDR3 is built from 14 residues. Germline V gives CDR1 LGHDT, CDR2 YNNKEL (reference sequence). The V end lost 0 bases, the J end lost 9 bases, and 9 bases lay between the germline ends. The CDR3 nucleotides are TGTGCCAGCAGCCAAGACGGCAGTCGTTCACCCCTCCACTTT. It yields the protein CASSQDGSRSPLHF.

This clonotype was counted many times. The rearrangement links TRBV18 to TRBJ1-2; 10 nucleotides agree with TRBD1. Unmatched junction bases numbered 15, after V lost 3 bases and J lost 8 bases. Germline CDR1 and CDR2: KGHSH and LQKENI. CDR3 size: 17 residues. DNA of the CDR3: TGTGCCAGCTCACCCTACGGAAGCGGACAGGGGGAGAGAGGCTACACCTTC. As protein: CASSPYGSGQGERGYTF.

This clonotype was detected ten times or more. This sequence joins TRBV7-2 and TRBJ1-2; 8 bases match TRBD1. Germline V lookup: CDR1 SGHTA, CDR2 FQGNSA. The CDR3 is 15 residues long. V shed 5 bases, J shed 5 bases, and the junction held 10 bases outside the gene matches. CDR3 loop: CASSLGQGARYGYTF. The CDR3 region has the DNA TGTGCCAGCAGCCTTGGACAGGGAGCTCGGTATGGCTACACCTTC.

This clonotype was recorded many times. This rearrangement joins TRBV7-9 to TRBJ2-3, with D perhaps matching TRBD2 (5 bases). CDR3 length: 14 amino acids. Germline loops: CDR1 SEHNR, CDR2 FQNEAQ (reference sequence). The V and J ends lost 1 base and 9 bases respectively, with 14 bases between them. CDR3 sequence (DNA): TGTGCCAGCAGCTTAGATATCCTGGGCGGGACGCAGTATTTT. Translated: CASSLDILGGTQYF.

V gene TRBV12-5 combines with J gene TRBJ1-1; no clear D. The length of the CDR3 is 13 residues. CDR1 and CDR2 from the germline V gene are LGHNT and FRNRAP. Trimming took 5 bases from V and 6 from J, leaving 13 bases between them. The chain's CDR3 is CASGPGWGSEAFF. CDR3 DNA: TGTGCTAGTGGTCCCGGTTGGGGTTCTGAAGCTTTCTTT.

A word on this clonotype: Since a much larger clone is just one base distant, this may be a read error. The chain carries TRBV6-1 and TRBJ2-2; D unresolved. CDR1 and CDR2 (germline): MNHNS, SASEGT. The ends were cut back, 6 bases at V and 3 bases at J, with 11 bases in the middle. The CDR3 totals 14 residues. CDR3 sequence (DNA): TGTGCCAGCAGCCCCTCTGCGGACACCGGGGAGCTGTTTTTT. This codes for CASSPSADTGELFF.

This clonotype showed up many times. The chain combines TRBV7-9 with TRBJ1-2; no firm D call. CDR1 is SEHNR, CDR2 FQNEAQ, per germline (reference sequence). Trimming left V 4 bases short and J 5 bases short, with 8 bases between. The CDR3 covers 12 residues. CDR3 nucleotides: TGTGCCAGCAGCTCGGCTCTATATGGCTACACCTTC. It translates to CASSSALYGYTF.

This clonotype was observed at least ten times. The chain uses TRBV28 and TRBJ1-2; tentative D call: TRBD1 (5 bases). V was shortened by 7 bases and J by 8 bases, with 14 bases between the two germline ends. The CDR3 runs 12 residues. Germline loops: CDR1 MDHEN, CDR2 SYDVKM. CDR3 nucleotides: TGTGCCAGCATCTCGCAGGGTGAGGGCTACACCTTC. Translated: CASISQGEGYTF.